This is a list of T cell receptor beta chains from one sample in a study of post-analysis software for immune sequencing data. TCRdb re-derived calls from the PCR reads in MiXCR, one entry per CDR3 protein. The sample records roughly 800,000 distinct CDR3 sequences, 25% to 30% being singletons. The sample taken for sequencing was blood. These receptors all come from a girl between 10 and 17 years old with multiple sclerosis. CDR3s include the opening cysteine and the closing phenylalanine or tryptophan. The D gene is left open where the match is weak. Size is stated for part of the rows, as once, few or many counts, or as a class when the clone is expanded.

cdr3_aa: CATSRRGGGTDTQYF
cdr3_nt: TGTGCCACCAGCAGGCGGGGGGGTGGCACAGATACGCAGTATTTT
clone_size: few
v_call: TRBV15
d_call: TRBD2
j_call: TRBJ2-3

cdr3_aa: CASSRGQHEAFF
cdr3_nt: TGTGCCAGCAGCAGGGGACAGCATGAAGCTTTCTTT
clone_size: NA
v_call: TRBV21-1
d_call: NA
j_call: TRBJ1-1

cdr3_aa: CSASPGTRSSYEQYF
cdr3_nt: TGCAGTGCTAGCCCCGGGACGAGGTCCTCCTACGAGCAGTACTTC
clone_size: NA
v_call: TRBV20-1
d_call: NA
j_call: TRBJ2-7

cdr3_aa: CASSQAPTGGLPRNEQFF
cdr3_nt: TGCGCCAGCAGCCAAGCTCCTACAGGGGGACTCCCTCGCAATGAGCAGTTCTTC
clone_size: NA
v_call: TRBV4-1
d_call: TRBD1
j_call: TRBJ2-1

cdr3_aa: CSARRGAVGPQQTQYF
cdr3_nt: TGCAGTGCCCGACGGGGGGCGGTCGGGCCCCAGCAGACCCAGTACTTC
clone_size: NA
v_call: TRBV20-1
d_call: NA
j_call: TRBJ2-5

cdr3_aa: CASSEEGNQPQHF
cdr3_nt: TGTGCCAGCAGTGAAGAGGGAAATCAGCCCCAGCATTTT
clone_size: NA
v_call: TRBV2
d_call: NA
j_call: TRBJ1-5

cdr3_aa: CASRTGTSGTDTQYF
cdr3_nt: TGTGCCAGCAGAACCGGGACTAGCGGAACAGATACGCAGTATTTT
clone_size: few
v_call: TRBV7-9
d_call: TRBD2
j_call: TRBJ2-3

cdr3_aa: CASSFGAEGEAFF
cdr3_nt: TGTGCCAGCAGTTTTGGGGCTGAGGGGGAAGCTTTCTTT
clone_size: few
v_call: TRBV12-3/TRBV12-4
d_call: NA
j_call: TRBJ1-1

cdr3_aa: CASSWTWGSSYEQYF
cdr3_nt: TGTGCCAGCAGTTGGACCTGGGGGTCGTCCTACGAGCAGTACTTC
clone_size: once
v_call: TRBV27
d_call: NA
j_call: TRBJ2-7

cdr3_aa: CASRGGAGETQYF
cdr3_nt: TGTGCCAGCAGAGGGGGCGCGGGTGAGACCCAGTACTTC
clone_size: NA
v_call: TRBV28
d_call: TRBD1
j_call: TRBJ2-5

cdr3_aa: CASSYVPRAEAFF
cdr3_nt: TGTGCCAGCAGTTACGTACCCCGAGCTGAAGCTTTCTTT
clone_size: once
v_call: TRBV6-2/TRBV6-3
d_call: NA
j_call: TRBJ1-1

cdr3_aa: CASSFGGQGDYGYTF
cdr3_nt: TGTGCCAGCAGCTTTGGGGGACAGGGGGACTATGGCTACACCTTC
clone_size: once
v_call: TRBV5-6
d_call: TRBD1
j_call: TRBJ1-2

cdr3_aa: CANSYRSPGHTQYF
cdr3_nt: TGTGCCAACAGTTACCGCAGCCCCGGCCATACGCAGTATTTT
clone_size: NA
v_call: TRBV6-5
d_call: NA
j_call: TRBJ2-3